Included here is one T cell receptor beta chain sequence, with context. Per the study methods: Amplified reference gene primers provided the basis for estimating nucleated cell counts. The repertoire was sequenced with immunoSEQ multiplex PCR; TCRdb's copy has only in-frame clones and lacks some. The V and J calls and clone size were taken over from that table, and D and trimming were inferred from the DNA. The sample holds fewer than 300,000 clones, 88% seen once. This entry is derived from a study of blood T cell repertoires in COVID-19. For the study at large: The study drew acute and convalescent COVID-19 samples from the United States, Italy and Spain.

The length of the CDR3 is 20 residues. With 0 bases removed from V and 0 bases from J, the gap between germline ends came to 18 bases. The germline V gene has CDR1 LGHNA and CDR2 YSLEER. The sequencing input was peripheral blood. The source of this sequence is a woman in her 30s with acute or convalescent COVID-19. The chain links TRBV4-3 to TRBJ1-6; D uncertain. The CDR3 DNA follows: TGCGCCAGCAGCCAAGATCTCATCACTGGAGGGAGCTCCTATAATTCACCCCTCCACTTT. It codes for CASSQDLITGGSSYNSPLHF.